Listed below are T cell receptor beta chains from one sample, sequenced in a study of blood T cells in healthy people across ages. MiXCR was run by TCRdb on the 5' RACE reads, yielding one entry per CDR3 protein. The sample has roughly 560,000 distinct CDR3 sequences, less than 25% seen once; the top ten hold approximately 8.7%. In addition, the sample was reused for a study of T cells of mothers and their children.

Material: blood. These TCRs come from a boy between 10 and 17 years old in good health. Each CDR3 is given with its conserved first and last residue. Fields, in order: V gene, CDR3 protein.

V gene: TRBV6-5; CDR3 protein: CASSYSTDSGNTIYF
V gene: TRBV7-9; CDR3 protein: CASSLFVQGGYTF
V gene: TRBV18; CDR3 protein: CASQGDSGANVLTF
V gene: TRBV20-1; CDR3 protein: CSASRRWFKPQHF
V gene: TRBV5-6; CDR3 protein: CASSLSGISYEQYF
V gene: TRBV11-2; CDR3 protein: CASSLGGARGLNTEAFF
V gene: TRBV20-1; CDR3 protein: CSARDRGAGTSKTQYF
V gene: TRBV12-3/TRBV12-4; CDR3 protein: CASSLRVAEKTQYF
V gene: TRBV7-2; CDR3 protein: CASSLVAPAGGDEQFF
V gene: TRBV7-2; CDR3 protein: CASSLIGTGGTDTQYF
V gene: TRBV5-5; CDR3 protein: CASAAGGTEAFF
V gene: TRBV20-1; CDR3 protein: CSARGRWGGWQETQYF
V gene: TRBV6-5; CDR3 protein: CASGRTVATNEKLFF
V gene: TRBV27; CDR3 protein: CATSGTLTYNEQFF
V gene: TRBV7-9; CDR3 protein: CASSLKGTSGRAWYNEQFF
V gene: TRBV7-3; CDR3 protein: CASSSKAGGSYEQYF
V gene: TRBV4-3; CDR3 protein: CASSPSGDYTEAFF
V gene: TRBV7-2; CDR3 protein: CASSLVAGGWEKLFF
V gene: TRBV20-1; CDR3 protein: CSARGELIGTGELFF
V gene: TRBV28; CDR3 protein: CASSLLSGGGETQYF
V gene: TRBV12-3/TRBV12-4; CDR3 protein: CASSLAGGALLEQYF
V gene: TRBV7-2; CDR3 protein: CASSGPGSVNEQFF
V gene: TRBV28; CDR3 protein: CASSLISPGEQFF
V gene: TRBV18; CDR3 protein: CASSPRQQETQCF
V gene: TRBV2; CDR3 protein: CASRGQGMSNQPQHF
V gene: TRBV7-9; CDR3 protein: CASSLVRTSGGQETQYF
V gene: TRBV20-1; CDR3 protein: CSASSGNPQETQYF
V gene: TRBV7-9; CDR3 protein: CASSPTAGQVENTEAFF
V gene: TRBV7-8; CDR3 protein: CASSLTLDSKNIQYF
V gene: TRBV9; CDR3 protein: CASRSAGGRNEQFF
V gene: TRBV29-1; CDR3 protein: CSVEDAGANVLTF
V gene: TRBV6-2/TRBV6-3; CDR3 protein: CASTPGASVGNQPQHF
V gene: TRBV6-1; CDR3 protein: CASIPGQGRFNYGYTF
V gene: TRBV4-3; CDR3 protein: CASSQAGGKFLLMNTEAFF
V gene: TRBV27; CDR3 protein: CASSWGLGINYEQYF
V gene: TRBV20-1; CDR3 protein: CSAGRGGDRAETQYF
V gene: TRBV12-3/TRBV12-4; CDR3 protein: CASSFTNPLEQFF
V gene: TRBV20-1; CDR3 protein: CSAGGRMGQPQHF
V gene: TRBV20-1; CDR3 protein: CSAGTANQPQHF
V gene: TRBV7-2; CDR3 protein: CASSLKWDDTQYF
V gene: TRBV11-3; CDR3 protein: CASSLDLSSGRARETQYF
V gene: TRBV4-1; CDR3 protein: CASSLLLAGYDEQYF
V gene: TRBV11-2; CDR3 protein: CASSLVTSGRATYEQYF
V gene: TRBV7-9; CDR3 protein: CASSPGQGGIAKNIQYF
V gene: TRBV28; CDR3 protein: CASSLSGQGSYEQYF
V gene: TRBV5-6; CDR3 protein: CASSLWGNSYEQYF
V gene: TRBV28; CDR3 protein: CASSFGLTLSSYNEQFF
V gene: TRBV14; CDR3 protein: CASRRGGGTYEQYF
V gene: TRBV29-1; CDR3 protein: CSVEGDRACAFF
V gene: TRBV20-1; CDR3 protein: CSAPDARQGGSTDTQYF
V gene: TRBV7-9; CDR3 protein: CASSAAGPWPFRYF
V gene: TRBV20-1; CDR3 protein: CSAPRAGSVSSNQPQHF
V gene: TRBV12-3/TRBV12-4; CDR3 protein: CASSLEGREDQPQHF
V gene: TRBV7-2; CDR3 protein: CASSLAGFGPGPYNEQFF
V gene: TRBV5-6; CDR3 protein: CASSSTGGSEAFF
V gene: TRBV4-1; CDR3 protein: CASSQDFRSPLHF
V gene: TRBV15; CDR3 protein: CATSRASGGAKNIQYF
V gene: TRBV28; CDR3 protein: CATSLGTGREETQYF
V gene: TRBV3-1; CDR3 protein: CASSLGGPSGEQYF